Below, 32 T cell receptor beta chains from the same sample are listed, as sequenced in a study of blood T cells in healthy people across ages. The authors ran a second PCR of roughly 6 to 12 cycles using a sample-barcoded 5' primer and a J-beta primer mix. TCRdb itself ran the 5' RACE reads through MiXCR, one entry per CDR3 protein. Counted here are almost 1 million distinct CDR3 sequences, 51% occurring once; the ten biggest clones make up 20% to 25%. Sequenced material: blood. These receptor sequences come from a woman in her sixties in good health.

This chain joins TRBV4-2 and TRBJ2-2, with D tentatively TRBD1 (5 bases). This CDR3 region has 17 residues. Per the germline V gene, CDR1 is LGHNA and CDR2 is YNFKEQ. The germline V and J ends were trimmed by 0 bases and 7 bases, with 18 bases remaining between them. The DNA of the CDR3 is TGTGCCAGCAGCCAAGACCCAGGGATTGTCTTTGGCGGGGAGCTGTTTTTT. Amino acids: CASSQDPGIVFGGELFF.

With regard to this clonotype: It is likely a read error, because the conserved phenylalanine at the end of the CDR3 is missing. The chain employs TRBV28 and TRBJ2-5, with 9 positions matching TRBD2. Germline assignment: CDR1 MDHEN and CDR2 SYDVKM. Trimming removed 5 bases from V and 5 bases from J; junction bases left unmatched: 12. CDR3 length equals 16 residues. In nucleotides, the CDR3 is TGTGCCAGCAGTCCCCCGAGGGCGGGAGGGATGGAGACCCAGTACCTC. It translates to CASSPPRAGGMETQYL.

This clonotype was recorded once. The chain carries TRBV24-1 and TRBJ2-2; 7 bases fit TRBD1. Unmatched junction bases numbered 9, after V lost 4 bases and J lost 2 bases. This CDR3 spans 17 amino acids. Germline assignment: CDR1 KGHDR and CDR2 SFDVKD. CDR3 nucleotides: TGTGCCACCAGTGAGTACCCGGGGACAGCTAACACCGGGGAGCTGTTTTTT. Its translation is CATSEYPGTANTGELFF.

This clonotype showed up just a few times. The CDR3 DNA reads as TGCGCCAGCAGCTTGACTAGCGGGAGACCCTCCTACGAGCAGTACTTC. Protein: CASSLTSGRPSYEQYF. The chain is built from TRBV5-1 and TRBJ2-7, with 11 bases that match TRBD2. Trimming at V came to 1 base and at J to 0 bases, leaving 3 bases not matched to a gene. The CDR3 consists of 16 residues. Germline V gene lookup returns CDR1 SGHRS and CDR2 YFSETQ.

This chain joins TRBV5-1 and TRBJ2-7; D is ambiguous. The CDR3 loop spans 16 amino acids. Per germline, CDR1 SGHRS and CDR2 YFSETQ. V dropped 4 bases and J dropped 0 bases, with 17 bases sitting between them. The CDR3 region has the DNA TGCGCCAGCAGCCCGTTGTGGGCAGCTAACTCCTACGAGCAGTACTTC. Protein sequence: CASSPLWAANSYEQYF.

The rearrangement links TRBV7-9 to TRBJ2-7; D may be TRBD1 or TRBD2 (5 bases each). Germline-derived CDR1 and CDR2 are SEHNR and FQNEAQ (reference sequence). Trimming shortened V by 8 bases and J by 5 bases, and 13 bases separated the two germline ends. This CDR3 has 12 residues. CDR3 sequence (DNA): TGTGCCAGCGCCTATCGGGACCACGAGCAGTACTTC. Amino acids: CASAYRDHEQYF.

The chain couples TRBV7-9 to TRBJ2-1; 7 positions match TRBD1. V lost 1 base, J lost 4 bases, and 7 bases stayed unmatched. CDR1 SEHNR and CDR2 FQNEAQ come from the germline V gene (reference sequence). The CDR3 covers 16 residues. The CDR3 is CASSLVRTGVYNEQFF. Here the CDR3 DNA reads TGTGCCAGCAGCTTAGTCAGGACAGGAGTATACAATGAGCAGTTCTTC. Full variable domain (rest looked up from reference TRBV7-9 and TRBJ2-1): DTGVSQNPRHKITKRGQNVTFRCDPISEHNRLYWYRQTLGQGPEFLTYFQNEAQLEKSRLLSDRFSAERPKGSFSTLEIQRTEQGDSAMYLCASSLVRTGVYNEQFFGPGTRLTVL.

The chain carries TRBV13 and TRBJ2-3; TRBD2 might be the D (5 bases). The CDR3 contains 12 residues. Trimming removed 4 bases at V and 8 bases at J, with 10 bases between. The germline V gene encodes CDR1 PRHDT and CDR2 FYEKMQ (reference sequence). In DNA, the CDR3 is TGTGCCAGCAGCTCGAATGAGGGTACGCAGTATTTT. Translated, it gives CASSSNEGTQYF. Filled out from reference TRBV13 and TRBJ2-3, the complete variable domain reads AAGVIQSPRHLIKEKRETATLKCYPIPRHDTVYWYQQGPGQDPQFLISFYEKMQSDKGSIPDRFSAQQFSDYHSELNMSSLELGDSALYFCASSSNEGTQYFGPGTRLTVL.

A few counts support this clonotype. The DNA of the CDR3 is TGCAGTGCGGGGGACTGGCCGCAAATCAATGAGCAGTTCTTC. It is translated as CSAGDWPQINEQFF. The chain links TRBV20-1 to TRBJ2-1; a possible D gene is TRBD2 (6 bases). The CDR3 is made up of 14 amino acids. Trimming took off 6 bases at V and 6 bases at J, with 18 bases between the two ends. CDR1 is DFQATT and CDR2 is SNEGSKA in the germline V gene (reference sequence).

In its sample, this clonotype was seen a few times. This chain uses TRBV20-1 with TRBJ2-7, with TRBD1 matching over 8 bases. Unmatched junction bases numbered 12, after V lost 4 bases and J lost 7 bases. Germline V gene lookup returns CDR1 DFQATT and CDR2 SNEGSKA (reference sequence). The CDR3 sequence is 14 residues long. Here the CDR3 reads CSAKVPTGAREQYF. CDR3 nucleotide sequence: TGCAGTGCTAAAGTTCCGACAGGGGCACGGGAGCAGTACTTC.

V usage is TRBV27 and J usage is TRBJ1-6; D not certain. The CDR3 loop spans 18 amino acids. The germline V gene has CDR1 MNHEY and CDR2 SMNVEV (reference sequence). Trimming left V 1 base short and J 3 bases short, with 16 bases between. The CDR3 nucleotides are TGTGCCAGCAGTTTATTACCCGACTTTACCGGCTATAATTCACCCCTCCACTTT. Residues: CASSLLPDFTGYNSPLHF.

This clonotype was detected only a few times. The chain uses TRBV2 and TRBJ2-7, with 7 bases aligning to TRBD1. The J call is in doubt because the DNA end fits TRBJ2-4 better. CDR3 length: 14 amino acids. CDR1 is SNHLY and CDR2 is FYNNEI in the germline V gene. The CDR3 DNA reads TGTGCCAGCAGTGGGTACAGGGGAAAAAACATTCAGTACTTC. Amino acids: CASSGYRGKNIQYF.

The chain is built from TRBV28 and TRBJ1-5; D is unclear. The V end lost 10 bases, the J end lost 1 base, and 11 bases lay between the germline ends. From germline, CDR1 is MDHEN and CDR2 SYDVKM. This CDR3 region has 13 residues. This CDR3 is CATGPESNQPQHF. CDR3 DNA sequence: TGTGCCACCGGCCCAGAGAGCAATCAGCCCCAGCATTTT.

This clonotype appeared a single time. The V gene is TRBV12-3 or TRBV12-4, the J gene TRBJ2-5; D gene ambiguous. V was trimmed by 3 bases and J by 11 bases, leaving 10 bases between them. The CDR3 contains 11 residues. CDR3 DNA sequence: TGTGCCAGCAGTTTCTGGGATGAGCAGTACTTC. Translation: CASSFWDEQYF.

The chain uses TRBV20-1 and TRBJ2-6; unclear D gene. The CDR3 contains 13 residues. Germline lookup yields CDR1 DFQATT and CDR2 SNEGSKA (reference sequence). The ends were cut back, 5 bases at V and 1 base at J, with 6 bases in the middle. The CDR3 DNA follows: TGCAGTGCTCTTCATTCTGGGGCCAACGTCCTGACTTTC. This gives the protein CSALHSGANVLTF.

The V and J genes are TRBV13 and TRBJ1-5; a weak D match, TRBD1 (5 bases). V lost 3 bases, J lost 7 bases, and 13 bases lay in between. CDR1 and CDR2 from the germline V gene are PRHDT and FYEKMQ (reference sequence). This CDR3 has 14 amino acids. CDR3 protein: CASSFGGTEQPQHF. As DNA, the CDR3 is TGTGCCAGCAGCTTCGGGGGGACCGAGCAGCCCCAGCATTTT.

V usage is TRBV9 and J usage is TRBJ2-3; 7 positions agree with TRBD1. The CDR3 contains 16 residues. The trim removed 4 bases at V and 2 bases at J, leaving 10 bases unmatched. Germline V gene lookup returns CDR1 SGDLS and CDR2 YYNGEE. In DNA form, the CDR3 reads TGTGCCAGCAGCCCCTCCCGACAGGGCTTCACAGATACGCAGTATTTT. Its protein product is CASSPSRQGFTDTQYF.

The V and J genes are TRBV29-1 and TRBJ2-3; no clear D gene. This CDR3 contains 13 residues. Trimming pared 3 bases from V and 2 bases from J, leaving 9 bases between. Per germline, CDR1 SQVTM and CDR2 ANQGSEA. The CDR3 is CSVDNDVTDTQYF. CDR3 coding DNA: TGCAGCGTTGACAATGATGTCACAGATACGCAGTATTTT.

This chain joins TRBV5-1 and TRBJ2-7; 9 bases are a match to TRBD1. V lost 4 bases, J lost 2 bases, and 13 bases stayed unmatched. This CDR3 has 17 residues. Germline CDR1 reads SGHRS; CDR2 reads YFSETQ. CDR3 nucleotides: TGCGCCAGCAGCCTGGGTATCCGGGACAGGGTAACCTACGAGCAGTACTTC. It is translated as CASSLGIRDRVTYEQYF.

This chain connects TRBV4-1 to TRBJ2-5, with 7 bases that match TRBD2. CDR3 length: 19 residues. V shed 1 base and J 2 bases; nucleotides not matched to a gene: 16. The germline V gene encodes CDR1 MGHRA and CDR2 YSYEKL. Written as DNA, the CDR3 is TGCGCCAGCAGCCAAGGTCCGGCCGGGACTACCAAATTTCAAGAGACCCAGTACTTC. Encoded protein: CASSQGPAGTTKFQETQYF.

There are a few counts of this clonotype. This chain links TRBV4-2 with TRBJ1-6, with a possible D match to TRBD1 (6 bases). Germline V lookup: CDR1 LGHNA, CDR2 YNFKEQ. The CDR3 totals 14 residues. The germline V and J ends were trimmed by 2 bases and 10 bases, with 12 bases remaining between them. CDR3 bases: TGTGCCAGCAGCCAATACAGGGCGGGCTCACCCCTCCACTTT. The encoded protein is CASSQYRAGSPLHF.

The gene calls are TRBV12-3 or TRBV12-4 and TRBJ2-1; 9 bases align to TRBD2. This CDR3 contains 15 residues. The trim removed 6 bases at V and 8 bases at J, leaving 11 bases unmatched. CDR3 in amino acids: CASRPGLAPLDEQFF. As DNA, the CDR3 is TGTGCCAGCAGACCGGGACTAGCTCCGCTCGATGAGCAGTTCTTC.

This clonotype has only a few counts. The gene calls are TRBV10-2 and TRBJ2-4; TRBD1 agrees at 7 bases. The CDR3 length is 14 residues. Germline-derived CDR1 and CDR2 are WSHSY and SAAADI. Trimming at V came to 7 bases and at J to 4 bases, leaving 7 bases not matched to a gene. DNA of the CDR3: TGCGCCAGCACCCCGGGACAGCGGAAAAACATTCAGTACTTC. Residues: CASTPGQRKNIQYF.

A few counts support this clonotype. This chain joins TRBV28 and TRBJ2-3, with TRBD2 identical over 11 bases. V gave up 7 bases and J gave up 4 bases; unmatched junction bases: 4. The CDR3 totals 14 residues. CDR1 is MDHEN and CDR2 is SYDVKM in the germline V gene. Here the CDR3 DNA reads TGTGCCAGCACCCTTAGCGGGAGGGCAGATACGCAGTATTTT. The encoded protein is CASTLSGRADTQYF.

The rearrangement links TRBV11-2 to TRBJ2-7, with TRBD1 matching 8 bases. V shed 3 bases, J shed 7 bases, and the junction held 11 bases outside the gene matches. From germline, CDR1 is SGHAT and CDR2 FQNNGV. This CDR3 region has 15 residues. CDR3 DNA: TGTGCCAGCAGCTTGATCAGGGGGCTAGGGAATGAGCAGTACTTC. It is translated as CASSLIRGLGNEQYF.

This clonotype was seen a handful of times. V is TRBV29-1 and J is TRBJ1-4, with TRBD1 matching over 9 bases. The junction had 4 bases not matched to a gene; V was cut back by 4 bases and J by 7 bases. Per the germline V gene, CDR1 is SQVTM and CDR2 is ANQGSEA. The CDR3 runs to 13 residues. CDR3 nucleotide sequence: TGCAGCGTTGGCGGGACAGGGAGTGAAAAACTGTTTTTT. It is translated as CSVGGTGSEKLFF.

In this sample, this clonotype turned up a few times. This chain joins TRBV6-5 and TRBJ1-5; no clear D gene. The CDR3 is 14 amino acids. Trimming pared 6 bases from V and 5 bases from J, leaving 14 bases between. Looked up from germline, CDR1 is MNHEY and CDR2 is SVGAGI. The DNA for the CDR3 is TGTGCCAGCAGATCAATAGGGCAGGATCAGCCCCAGCATTTT. This encodes CASRSIGQDQPQHF.

Here the CDR3 DNA reads TGTGCCAGCAGCTTAGTAGCCGGTATCTCCTACAATGAGCAGTTCTTC. Protein product: CASSLVAGISYNEQFF. The gene calls are TRBV7-8 and TRBJ2-1, with D unresolved. There are 16 residues in the CDR3. Germline V gives CDR1 SGHVS, CDR2 FQNEAQ. Trimming pared 1 base from V and 0 bases from J, leaving 10 bases between.

This clonotype came up a few times. This chain joins TRBV27 and TRBJ2-5, with D uncertain. Trimming cost V 5 bases and J 5 bases, with 21 bases left between them. The CDR3 is 16 residues long. Per germline, CDR1 MNHEY and CDR2 SMNVEV (reference sequence). In DNA form, the CDR3 reads TGTGCCAGCAGTCCAATGTCTGGCCTAGTGAGCGAGACCCAGTACTTC. The encoded protein is CASSPMSGLVSETQYF.

Here the CDR3 reads CASSTTSGIEYEQYF. The CDR3 region has the DNA TGTGCCAGCAGTACCACTAGCGGGATCGAATACGAGCAGTACTTC. The chain uses TRBV12-3 or TRBV12-4 and TRBJ2-7; 10 positions agree with TRBD2. Losses at the gene ends were 5 bases for V and 4 bases for J; bases not matched to a gene: 8. This CDR3 contains 15 residues.

This clonotype was observed a few times. The chain is built from TRBV9 and TRBJ2-7; the D gene could be TRBD1 or TRBD2 (5 bases each). CDR3 size: 15 residues. Per germline, CDR1 SGDLS and CDR2 YYNGEE. Trimming pared 0 bases from V and 0 bases from J, leaving 10 bases between. CDR3 nucleotide sequence: TGTGCCAGCAGCGTAGGCCGGGGCGGCTCCTACGAGCAGTACTTC. The encoded protein is CASSVGRGGSYEQYF. The whole variable domain, remainder taken from reference TRBV9 and TRBJ2-7, is DSGVTQTPKHLITATGQRVTLRCSPRSGDLSVYWYQQSLDQGLQFLIQYYNGEERAKGNILERFSAQQFPDLHSELNLSSLELGDSALYFCASSVGRGGSYEQYFGPGTRLTVT.

The CDR3 DNA reads as TGCGCCAGCAGCCAAGAATTTTTTTCAGGGGGCATACTGCCCCAGCATTTT. This encodes CASSQEFFSGGILPQHF. The chain employs TRBV4-1 and TRBJ1-5; 8 bases map to TRBD1. Germline V CDR1 and CDR2: MGHRA, YSYEKL. After removal of 0 bases from V and 9 bases from J, the junction contained 13 bases not matched to a gene. CDR3 length equals 17 residues.